Each of the 8 T cell receptor beta chains below was sequenced from the same sample in a study of cytomegalovirus exposure and HLA in healthy donors. Use of 60 Vbeta and 13 Jbeta primers characterized the PCR. Using immunoSEQ multiplex PCR, the repertoire was profiled, and TCRdb retains in-frame clones only, with some absent. Here the sample spans 170,000 or so clones, over 80% being singletons. What was sequenced was PBMCs. The receptor source for this set is a man in his forties or fifties in good health and CMV-seronegative.

This clone was picked up one time. Here the CDR3 reads CASSLDSLSGNTIYF. The CDR3 DNA reads TGCGCCAGCAGCTTGGACAGTCTCTCTGGAAACACCATATATTTT. The chain recombines TRBV5-1 with TRBJ1-3, with no clear D. V lost 0 bases and J 0 bases, leaving 7 bases between the germline ends. Germline CDR1 is SGHRS and CDR2 is YFSETQ. CDR3 length equals 15 residues.

This chain links TRBV20-1 with TRBJ2-1, with a weak D call TRBD2 (7 bases). The length of the CDR3 is 11 residues. Per the germline V gene, CDR1 is DFQATT and CDR2 is SNEGSKA (reference sequence). With 6 bases removed from V and 8 bases from J, the gap between germline ends came to 11 bases. The CDR3 DNA reads as TGCAGTGCAAGGGGGGGGGATGAGCAGTTCTTC. Amino acid sequence: CSARGGDEQFF.

The chain links TRBV5-6 to TRBJ2-1; possible D gene TRBD1, 5 bases. This CDR3 spans 13 amino acids. The germline V and J ends were trimmed by 0 bases and 13 bases, with 14 bases remaining between them. Per the germline V gene, CDR1 is SGHDT and CDR2 is YYEEEE. CDR3 amino acids: CASSLDPDRPQFF. As DNA, the CDR3 is TGTGCCAGCAGCTTGGACCCAGACAGACCACAGTTCTTC.

The DNA for the CDR3 is TGTGCCAGCAGCTTGGGGACTAGCACCCAAGAGACCCAGTACTTC. It codes for CASSLGTSTQETQYF. The chain carries TRBV7-3 and TRBJ2-5, with TRBD2 identical over 9 bases. Germline CDR1 SGHTA, CDR2 FQGTGA. This CDR3 contains 15 residues. Unmatched junction bases numbered 3, after V lost 3 bases and J lost 1 base.

This rearrangement joins TRBV5-1 to TRBJ1-4; a weak D match, TRBD1 (6 bases). The germline V and J ends were trimmed by 4 bases and 4 bases, with 17 bases remaining between them. From germline, CDR1 is SGHRS and CDR2 YFSETQ. The length of the CDR3 is 16 residues. The CDR3 spells CASSPGTRGYNEKLFF. Written as DNA, the CDR3 is TGCGCCAGCAGCCCAGGGACAAGGGGGTATAATGAAAAACTGTTTTTT.

This sequence joins TRBV11-3 and TRBJ2-1, with 7 bases identical to TRBD1. This CDR3 contains 12 residues. CDR1 SGHNT and CDR2 YENEEA come from the germline V gene. Trimming at V came to 3 bases and at J to 12 bases, leaving 5 bases not matched to a gene. Written as DNA, the CDR3 is TGTGCCAGCAGCTTTAGACAGGGCGGGCAGTTCTTC. Its protein product is CASSFRQGGQFF.

This chain joins TRBV19 and TRBJ2-1; D is undetermined. This CDR3 spans 15 amino acids. Trimming removed 4 bases at V and 6 bases at J, with 16 bases between. Per the germline V gene, CDR1 is LNHDA and CDR2 is SQIVND (reference sequence). CDR3 amino acids: CASSTSWFRVNEQFF. CDR3 in DNA: TGTGCCAGTAGTACTAGTTGGTTTCGTGTCAATGAGCAGTTCTTC.

The chain has TRBV12-5 and TRBJ2-3; perhaps TRBD2 as D (5 bases). The germline V and J ends were trimmed by 7 bases and 1 base, with 15 bases remaining between them. Per germline, CDR1 LGHNT and CDR2 FRNRAP. The CDR3 contains 15 residues. The CDR3 coding sequence is TGTGCTAGTGCACAATCCCTTAGCGGCACAGATACGCAGTATTTT. It specifies CASAQSLSGTDTQYF.